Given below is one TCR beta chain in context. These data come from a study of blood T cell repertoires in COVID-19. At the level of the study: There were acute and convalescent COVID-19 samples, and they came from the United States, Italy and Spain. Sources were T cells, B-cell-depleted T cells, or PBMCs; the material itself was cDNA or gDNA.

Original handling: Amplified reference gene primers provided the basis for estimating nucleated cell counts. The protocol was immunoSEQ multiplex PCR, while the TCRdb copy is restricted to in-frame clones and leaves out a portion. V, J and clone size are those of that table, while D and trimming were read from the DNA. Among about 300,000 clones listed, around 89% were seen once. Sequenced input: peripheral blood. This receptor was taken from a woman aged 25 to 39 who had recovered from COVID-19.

CDR3 DNA: TGTGCCAGCAGTTTAGCTACAGGGAGGGGAGCTTTCTTT. Its protein is CASSLATGRGAFF. This rearrangement joins TRBV28 to TRBJ1-1, with D possibly TRBD1 on 6 matching bases. The CDR3 sequence is 13 residues long. From germline, CDR1 is MDHEN and CDR2 SYDVKM. Trimming took 2 bases from V and 10 from J, leaving 14 bases between them.